This is a list of T cell receptor beta chains from one sample in a study of blood T cells in healthy people across ages. TCRdb reanalysed the 5' RACE reads using MiXCR and keeps one entry per CDR3 protein. The table shows more than 800,000 distinct CDR3 sequences, with 29% occurring only once. The sequencing input was blood. These receptors were obtained from a woman aged 80 or over in good health. The CDR3 runs from the conserved cysteine through the conserved F or W. The D gene is left open where the match is weak. Clone size appears in some rows only: once, few, many, or a class for an expanded clone.

j_call v_call clone_size d_call cdr3_nt cdr3_aa
TRBJ2-3 TRBV12-3/TRBV12-4 NA NA TGTGCCAACAGAAGGGGCGCAGATACGCAGTATTTT CANRRGADTQYF
TRBJ2-1 TRBV6-5 many NA TGTGCCAGCAGTTACGATGCGGGGCGATACAATGAGCAGTTCTTC CASSYDAGRYNEQFF
TRBJ2-7 TRBV7-9 NA NA TGTGCCAGCAGCTTAGGGCGTAGTTCGACCTACGAGCAGTACTTC CASSLGRSSTYEQYF
TRBJ2-5 TRBV6-4 many NA TGTGCCAGCAGGCAGGACTCTGAGACCCAGTACTTC CASRQDSETQYF
TRBJ2-7 TRBV7-9 NA NA TGTGCCAGCAGCTTAGCGGGTGGGAGTCAAGACACCCAGTACTTC CASSLAGGSQDTQYF
TRBJ2-3 TRBV12-3/TRBV12-4 many TRBD2 TGTGCCAGCAGCATTAGCGGGGGTTCCACAGATACGCAGTATTTT CASSISGGSTDTQYF
TRBJ1-5 TRBV10-3 NA NA TGTGCCATCAGTGGCGGAGGGAATGGCAATCAGCCCCAGCATTTT CAISGGGNGNQPQHF
TRBJ1-5 TRBV7-2 few NA TGTGCCAGCAGCTTAGCTGGAGTACTTAGCAATCAGCCCCAGCATTTT CASSLAGVLSNQPQHF
TRBJ2-1 TRBV7-2 many NA TGTGCCAGCAGCATGACTAGTACCAATGAGCAGTTCTTC CASSMTSTNEQFF
TRBJ1-6 TRBV5-1 many NA TGCGCCAGCAGCTCCAGATCTTCCTATAATTCACCCCTCCACTTT CASSSRSSYNSPLHF
TRBJ2-7 TRBV6-6 few TRBD1 TGTGCCAGCAGTTACGGGGGACAGGGCAATGAGCAGTACTTC CASSYGGQGNEQYF
TRBJ2-3 TRBV6-5 NA NA TGTGCCAGCAGTTACGGTCGGAGGACTGGAGATACGCAGTATTTT CASSYGRRTGDTQYF
TRBJ2-7 TRBV5-4 NA TRBD2 TGTGCCAGCAGCCCGGGGGGAGTGGGCTACGAGCAGTACTTC CASSPGGVGYEQYF
TRBJ2-1 TRBV20-1 many TRBD2 TGCAGTGCCCAGGCCCGCGGGGGGGCCGGATACAATGAGCAGTTCTTC CSAQARGGAGYNEQFF
TRBJ1-2 TRBV7-2 many NA TGTGCCAGCAGCCCTCTACCCACGGGAGCCTATGGCTACACCTTC CASSPLPTGAYGYTF
TRBJ2-1 TRBV7-2 many NA TGTGCCAGCAGCCCCTCGACTAGAGTAGATTGGTTCTTC CASSPSTRVDWFF
TRBJ2-1 TRBV6-2/TRBV6-3 many TRBD1 TGTGCCAGCAGGGGACAGGGAACCAATGAGCAGTTCTTC CASRGQGTNEQFF
TRBJ1-2 TRBV9 many TRBD1 TGTGCCAGCAGCGTTTTGACAGGGGGCGACCCGTATGGCTACACCTTC CASSVLTGGDPYGYTF
TRBJ2-5 TRBV11-1 many NA TGTGCCAGCAGCCCGACGGAGGCGGGTGGAGAGACCCAGTACTTC CASSPTEAGGETQYF
TRBJ2-6 TRBV11-2 many TRBD1 TGTGCCAGCAGCTCCCGGACAGGGCTAGGCGTCCTGACTTTC CASSSRTGLGVLTF
TRBJ1-5 TRBV12-3/TRBV12-4 many NA TGTGCCAGCAGTTTAAGTCGGGCCCAAGGGCCCCAGCATTTT CASSLSRAQGPQHF
TRBJ1-1 TRBV6-6 NA NA TGTGCCAGCAGTTACGGGCCGGGCAAAGTCGCTGAAGCTTTCTTT CASSYGPGKVAEAFF
TRBJ1-5 TRBV4-2 NA NA TGTGCCAGCAGCCCCGACGGACTTAATCAGCCCCAGCATTTT CASSPDGLNQPQHF
TRBJ2-2 TRBV4-3 few NA TGCGCCAGCAGCCAAACCGACAGGCGCACCGGGGAGCTGTTTTTT CASSQTDRRTGELFF
TRBJ1-2 TRBV6-2/TRBV6-3 many NA TGTGCCAGCAGAGACCCAGGGAACTATGGCTACACCTTC CASRDPGNYGYTF
TRBJ2-6 TRBV20-1 many NA TGCAGTGCTAACCGAGGAGGCAATGGGGCCAACGTCCTGACTTTC CSANRGGNGANVLTF
TRBJ2-2 TRBV7-2 NA NA TGTGCCAGCAGCTTAGTTGAGGGGACCGGGGAGCTGTGTTTT CASSLVEGTGELCF
TRBJ2-6 TRBV7-2 NA NA TGTGCCAGCAGCCCCTTAAACTCTGGGGCCAACGTCCTGACTTTC CASSPLNSGANVLTF
TRBJ1-1 TRBV4-2 NA NA TGTGCCAGCAAAAACAGGGCCAGGTATGGTGAAGCTTTCTTT CASKNRARYGEAFF
TRBJ2-1 TRBV30 many TRBD2 TGTGCCTGGAGACCTAGCGGGGGCAATGAGCAGTTCTTC CAWRPSGGNEQFF
TRBJ2-7 TRBV29-1 once TRBD1 TGCAGCGCAACAGGGGGTTCGAGCTACGAGCAGTACTTC CSATGGSSYEQYF
TRBJ1-5 TRBV30 few NA TGTGCCTGGAGTTTTTCAGAGGGTCAGCCCCAGCATTTT CAWSFSEGQPQHF
TRBJ1-1 TRBV4-3 NA NA TGCGCCAGCAGCCAAGATCATGGCGGCTACTCGGGGACTGAAGCTTTCTTT CASSQDHGGYSGTEAFF
TRBJ1-4 TRBV18 NA NA TGTGCCAGCTCACCTCTACAGGGCGGAACTAATGAAAAACTGTTTTTT CASSPLQGGTNEKLFF
TRBJ2-1 TRBV14 many TRBD1 TGTGCCAGCAGCCCACACAGGGGGCAGATCTACAATGAGCAGTTCTTC CASSPHRGQIYNEQFF
TRBJ2-3 TRBV6-2/TRBV6-3 many TRBD1 TGTGCCAGCCACCGGACAGGGAGCACAGATACGCAGTATTTT CASHRTGSTDTQYF
TRBJ2-7 TRBV20-1 many TRBD1 TGCAGTGTCGGGGTCAGGGGGCGGTCCTACGAGCAGTACTTC CSVGVRGRSYEQYF
TRBJ1-4 TRBV15 few TRBD1 TGTGCCACCAGCAGAGATAAAGGAGTGACAGGGATGTCGGAAAAACTGTTTTTT CATSRDKGVTGMSEKLFF
TRBJ1-4 TRBV12-3/TRBV12-4 few NA TGTGCCAGCAGTTCCGAAATGGGGGCTCGGTTTTTT CASSSEMGARFF
TRBJ2-5 TRBV7-8 many NA TGTGCCAGCAGCCCATCCCCCACCGAGACCCAGTACTTC CASSPSPTETQYF
TRBJ2-3 TRBV11-3 many NA TGTGCCAGCAGCTCGAAGACCCGGCCCCTCACAGATACGCAGTATTTT CASSSKTRPLTDTQYF